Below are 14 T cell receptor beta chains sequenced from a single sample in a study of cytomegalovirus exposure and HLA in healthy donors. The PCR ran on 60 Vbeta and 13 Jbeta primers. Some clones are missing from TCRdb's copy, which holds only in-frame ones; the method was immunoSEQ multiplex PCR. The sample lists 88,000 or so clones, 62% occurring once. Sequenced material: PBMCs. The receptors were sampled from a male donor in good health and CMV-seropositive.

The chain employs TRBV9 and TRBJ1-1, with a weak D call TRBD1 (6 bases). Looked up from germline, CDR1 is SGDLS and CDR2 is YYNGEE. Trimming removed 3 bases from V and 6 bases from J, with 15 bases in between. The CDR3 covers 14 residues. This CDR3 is CASSDDPNRAEAFF. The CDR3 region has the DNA TGTGCCAGCAGCGACGACCCTAACAGGGCTGAAGCTTTCTTT.

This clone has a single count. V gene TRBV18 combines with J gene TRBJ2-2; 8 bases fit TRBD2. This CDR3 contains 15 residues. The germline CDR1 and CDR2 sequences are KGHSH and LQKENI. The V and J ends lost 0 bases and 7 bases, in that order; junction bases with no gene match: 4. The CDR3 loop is CASSPPTAGDGELFF. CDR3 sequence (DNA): TGTGCCAGCTCACCACCAACAGCGGGAGACGGGGAGCTGTTTTTT.

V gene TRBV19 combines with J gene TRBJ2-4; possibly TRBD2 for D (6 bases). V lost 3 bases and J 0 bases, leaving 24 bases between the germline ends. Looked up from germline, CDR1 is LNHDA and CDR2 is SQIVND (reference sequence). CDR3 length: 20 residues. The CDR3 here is CASSMRGRWDSGKAKNIQYF. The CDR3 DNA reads TGTGCCAGTAGTATGAGGGGCCGTTGGGATAGCGGCAAAGCCAAAAACATTCAGTACTTC.

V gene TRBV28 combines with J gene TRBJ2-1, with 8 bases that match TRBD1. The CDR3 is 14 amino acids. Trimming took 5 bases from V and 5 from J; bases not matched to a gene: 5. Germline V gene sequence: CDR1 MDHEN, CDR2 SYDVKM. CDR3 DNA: TGTGCCAGCAGTAATACAGGGGGTCACAATGAGCAGTTCTTC. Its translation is CASSNTGGHNEQFF.

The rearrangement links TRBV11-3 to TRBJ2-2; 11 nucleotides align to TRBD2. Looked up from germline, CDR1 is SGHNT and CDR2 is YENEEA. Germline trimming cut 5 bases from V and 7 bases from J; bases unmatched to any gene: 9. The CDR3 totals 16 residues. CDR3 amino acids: CASSKTSGSRGGELFF. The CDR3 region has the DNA TGTGCCAGCAGCAAAACTAGCGGGAGCAGGGGCGGGGAGCTGTTTTTT.

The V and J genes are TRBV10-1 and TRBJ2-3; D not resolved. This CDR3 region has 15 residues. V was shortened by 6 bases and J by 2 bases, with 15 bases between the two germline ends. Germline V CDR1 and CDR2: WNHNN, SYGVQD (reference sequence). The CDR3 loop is CASSEATTITDTQYF. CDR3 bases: TGCGCCAGCAGCGAAGCGACCACTATCACAGATACGCAGTATTTT.

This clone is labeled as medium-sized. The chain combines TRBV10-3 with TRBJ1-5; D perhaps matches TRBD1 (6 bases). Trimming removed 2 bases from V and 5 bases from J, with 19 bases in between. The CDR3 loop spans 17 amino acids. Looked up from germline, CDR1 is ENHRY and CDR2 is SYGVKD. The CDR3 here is CAISETPGARTYQPQHF. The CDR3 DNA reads TGTGCCATCAGTGAGACCCCAGGGGCCCGTACCTATCAGCCCCAGCATTTT.

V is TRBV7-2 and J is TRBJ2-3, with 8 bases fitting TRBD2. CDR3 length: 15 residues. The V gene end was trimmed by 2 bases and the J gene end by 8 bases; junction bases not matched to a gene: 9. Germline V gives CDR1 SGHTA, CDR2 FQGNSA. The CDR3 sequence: CASSLRGGRLGTQYF. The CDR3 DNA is TGTGCCAGCAGCTTACGAGGCGGGAGGTTGGGTACGCAGTATTTT.

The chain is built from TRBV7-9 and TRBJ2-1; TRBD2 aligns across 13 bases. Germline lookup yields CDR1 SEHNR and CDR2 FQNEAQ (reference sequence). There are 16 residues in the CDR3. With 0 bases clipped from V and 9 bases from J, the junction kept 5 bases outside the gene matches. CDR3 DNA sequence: TGTGCCAGCAGCTTAGCGGGGACTAGCGGGACTATTGAGCAGTTCTTC. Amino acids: CASSLAGTSGTIEQFF.

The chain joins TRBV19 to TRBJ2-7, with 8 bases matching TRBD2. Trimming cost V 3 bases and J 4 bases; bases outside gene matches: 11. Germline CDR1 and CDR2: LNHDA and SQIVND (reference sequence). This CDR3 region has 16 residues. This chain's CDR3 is CASSITSSGGTYEQYF. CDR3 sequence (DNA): TGTGCCAGTAGTATTACCTCATCGGGGGGGACTTACGAGCAGTACTTC.

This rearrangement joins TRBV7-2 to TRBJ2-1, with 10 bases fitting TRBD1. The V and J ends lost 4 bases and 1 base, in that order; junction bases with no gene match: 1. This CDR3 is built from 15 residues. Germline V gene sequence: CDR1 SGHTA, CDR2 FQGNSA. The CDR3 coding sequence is TGTGCCAGCAGCTCGGACAGGGGGTCCTACAATGAGCAGTTCTTC. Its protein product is CASSSDRGSYNEQFF. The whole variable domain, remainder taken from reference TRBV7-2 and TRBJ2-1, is GAGVSQSPSNKVTEKGKDVELRCDPISGHTALYWYRQSLGQGLEFLIYFQGNSAPDKSGLPSDRFSAERTGGSVSTLTIQRTQQEDSAVYLCASSSDRGSYNEQFFGPGTRLTVL.

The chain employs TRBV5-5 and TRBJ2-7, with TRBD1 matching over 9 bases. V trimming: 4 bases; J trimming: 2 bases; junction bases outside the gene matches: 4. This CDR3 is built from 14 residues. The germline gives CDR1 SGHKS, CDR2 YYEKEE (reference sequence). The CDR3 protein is CASSPGTGPYEQYF. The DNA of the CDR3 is TGTGCCAGCAGCCCCGGGACAGGGCCCTACGAGCAGTACTTC. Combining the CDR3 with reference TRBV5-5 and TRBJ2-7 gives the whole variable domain DAGVTQSPTHLIKTRGQQVTLRCSPISGHKSVSWYQQVLGQGPQFIFQYYEKEERGRGNFPDRFSARQFPNYSSELNVNALLLGDSALYLCASSPGTGPYEQYFGPGTRLTVT.

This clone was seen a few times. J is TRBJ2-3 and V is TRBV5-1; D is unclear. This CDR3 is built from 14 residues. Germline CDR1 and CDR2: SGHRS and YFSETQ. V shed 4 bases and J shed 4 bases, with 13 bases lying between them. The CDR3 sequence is CASSPSGVADTQYF. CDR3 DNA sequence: TGCGCCAGCAGCCCCTCTGGAGTGGCAGATACGCAGTATTTT.

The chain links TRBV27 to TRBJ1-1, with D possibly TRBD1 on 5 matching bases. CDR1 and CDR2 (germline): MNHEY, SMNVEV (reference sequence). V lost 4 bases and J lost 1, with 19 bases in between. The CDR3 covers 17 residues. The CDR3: CASSSKGRGWGNTEAFF. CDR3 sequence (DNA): TGTGCCAGCAGTTCCAAAGGGCGGGGGTGGGGGAACACTGAAGCTTTCTTT.